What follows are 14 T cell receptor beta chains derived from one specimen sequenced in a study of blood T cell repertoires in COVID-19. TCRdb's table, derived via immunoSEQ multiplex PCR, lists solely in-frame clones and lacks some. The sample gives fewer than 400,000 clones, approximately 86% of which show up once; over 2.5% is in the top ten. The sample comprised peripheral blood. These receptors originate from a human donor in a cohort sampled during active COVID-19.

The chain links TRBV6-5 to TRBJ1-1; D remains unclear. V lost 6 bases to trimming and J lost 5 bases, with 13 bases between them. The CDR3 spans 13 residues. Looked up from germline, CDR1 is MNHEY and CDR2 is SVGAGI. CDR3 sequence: CASSLGRRTEAFF. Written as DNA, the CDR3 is TGTGCCAGCAGCCTCGGACGGAGGACTGAAGCTTTCTTT.

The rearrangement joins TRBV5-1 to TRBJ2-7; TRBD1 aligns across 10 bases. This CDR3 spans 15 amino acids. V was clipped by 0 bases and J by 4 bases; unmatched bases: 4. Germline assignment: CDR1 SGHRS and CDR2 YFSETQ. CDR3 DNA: TGCGCCAGCAGCTTGGCGGGACAGGGGCTATACGAGCAGTACTTC. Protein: CASSLAGQGLYEQYF.

This chain's CDR3 is CASRGLFSGNTIYF. CDR3 nucleotides: TGTGCCAGCAGGGGACTTTTCTCTGGAAACACCATATATTTT. The J gene is TRBJ1-3, the V gene TRBV2; D possibly corresponds to TRBD1 (5 bases). The CDR3 length is 14 residues. V shed 6 bases and J shed 0 bases, with 9 bases lying between them. The germline CDR1 and CDR2 sequences are SNHLY and FYNNEI.

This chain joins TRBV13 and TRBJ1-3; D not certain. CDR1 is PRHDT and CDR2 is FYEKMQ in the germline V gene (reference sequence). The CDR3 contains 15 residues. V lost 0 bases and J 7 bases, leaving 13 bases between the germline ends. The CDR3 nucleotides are TGTGCCAGCAGCTTAGGTACAAGTGGAGGGAACACCATATATTTT. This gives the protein CASSLGTSGGNTIYF.

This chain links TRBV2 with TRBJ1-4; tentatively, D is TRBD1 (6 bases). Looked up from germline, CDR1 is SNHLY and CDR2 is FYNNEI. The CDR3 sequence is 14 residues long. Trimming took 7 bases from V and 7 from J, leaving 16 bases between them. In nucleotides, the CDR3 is TGTGCCAGCAACCCAGGGGAAATAACTGAAAAACTGTTTTTT. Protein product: CASNPGEITEKLFF. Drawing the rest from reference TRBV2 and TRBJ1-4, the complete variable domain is EPEVTQTPSHQVTQMGQEVILRCVPISNHLYFYWYRQILGQKVEFLVSFYNNEISEKSEIFDDQFSVERPDGSNFTLKIRSTKLEDSAMYFCASNPGEITEKLFFGSGTQLSVL.

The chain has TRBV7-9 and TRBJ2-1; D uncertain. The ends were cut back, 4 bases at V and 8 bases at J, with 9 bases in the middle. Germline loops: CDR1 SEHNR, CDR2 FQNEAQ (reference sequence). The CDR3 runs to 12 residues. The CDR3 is CASSSLLHEQFF. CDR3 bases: TGTGCCAGCAGCTCCCTTCTCCATGAGCAGTTCTTC.

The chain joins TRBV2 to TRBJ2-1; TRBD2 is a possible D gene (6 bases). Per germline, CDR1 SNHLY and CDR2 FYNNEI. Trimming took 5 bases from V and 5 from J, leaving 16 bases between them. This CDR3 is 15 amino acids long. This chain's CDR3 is CASSYWAGSDNEQFF. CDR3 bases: TGTGCCAGCAGTTATTGGGCGGGGTCCGACAATGAGCAGTTCTTC.

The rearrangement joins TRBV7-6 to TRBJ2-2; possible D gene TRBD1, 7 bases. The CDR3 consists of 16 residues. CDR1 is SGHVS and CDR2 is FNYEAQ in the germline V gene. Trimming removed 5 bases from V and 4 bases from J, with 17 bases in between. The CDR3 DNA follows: TGTGCCAGCAGCCCCAGGGGGGCAGGGCCCACCGGGGAGCTGTTTTTT. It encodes CASSPRGAGPTGELFF.

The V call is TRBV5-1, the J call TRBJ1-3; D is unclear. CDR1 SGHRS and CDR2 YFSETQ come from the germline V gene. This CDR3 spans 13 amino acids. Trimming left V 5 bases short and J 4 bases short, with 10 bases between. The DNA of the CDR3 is TGCGCCAGCAGTTCGGGGATCGGAAACACCATATATTTT. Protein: CASSSGIGNTIYF.

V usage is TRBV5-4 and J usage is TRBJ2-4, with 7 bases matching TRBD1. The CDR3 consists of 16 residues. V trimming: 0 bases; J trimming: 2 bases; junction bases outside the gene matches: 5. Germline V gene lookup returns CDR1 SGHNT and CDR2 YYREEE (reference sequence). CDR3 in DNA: TGTGCCAGCAGCTTGGAAAGACAGGGACCCAAAAACATTCAGTACTTC. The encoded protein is CASSLERQGPKNIQYF.

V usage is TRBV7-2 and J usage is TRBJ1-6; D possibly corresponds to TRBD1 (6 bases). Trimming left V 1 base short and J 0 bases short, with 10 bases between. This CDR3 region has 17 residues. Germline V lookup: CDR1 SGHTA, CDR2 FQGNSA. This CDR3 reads CASSLERQDSYNSPLHF. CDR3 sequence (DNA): TGTGCCAGCAGCTTAGAACGACAGGACTCCTATAATTCACCCCTCCACTTT.

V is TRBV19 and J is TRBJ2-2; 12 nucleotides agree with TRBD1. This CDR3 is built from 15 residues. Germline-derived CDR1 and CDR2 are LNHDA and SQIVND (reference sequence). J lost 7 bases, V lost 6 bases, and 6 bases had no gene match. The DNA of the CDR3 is TGTGCCAGTAGGCAGGGACAGGGGGCTGGCGGGGAGCTGTTTTTT. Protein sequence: CASRQGQGAGGELFF.

In nucleotides, the CDR3 is TGTGCCAGCAGTTACGGACTAGCGGGGGCCCCGGGCACCGGGGAGCTGTTTTTT. It yields the protein CASSYGLAGAPGTGELFF. This chain links TRBV2 with TRBJ2-2; 13 positions match TRBD2. CDR3 size: 18 residues. V lost 5 bases to trimming and J lost 4 bases; unmatched junction nucleotides: 10. Germline V gives CDR1 SNHLY, CDR2 FYNNEI.

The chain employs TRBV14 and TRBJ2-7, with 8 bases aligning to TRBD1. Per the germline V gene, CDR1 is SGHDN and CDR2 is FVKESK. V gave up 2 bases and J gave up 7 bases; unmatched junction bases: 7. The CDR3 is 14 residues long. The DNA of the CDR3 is TGTGCCAGCAGCCAATCAGGGACAGGTCTGGAGCAGTACTTC. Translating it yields CASSQSGTGLEQYF.